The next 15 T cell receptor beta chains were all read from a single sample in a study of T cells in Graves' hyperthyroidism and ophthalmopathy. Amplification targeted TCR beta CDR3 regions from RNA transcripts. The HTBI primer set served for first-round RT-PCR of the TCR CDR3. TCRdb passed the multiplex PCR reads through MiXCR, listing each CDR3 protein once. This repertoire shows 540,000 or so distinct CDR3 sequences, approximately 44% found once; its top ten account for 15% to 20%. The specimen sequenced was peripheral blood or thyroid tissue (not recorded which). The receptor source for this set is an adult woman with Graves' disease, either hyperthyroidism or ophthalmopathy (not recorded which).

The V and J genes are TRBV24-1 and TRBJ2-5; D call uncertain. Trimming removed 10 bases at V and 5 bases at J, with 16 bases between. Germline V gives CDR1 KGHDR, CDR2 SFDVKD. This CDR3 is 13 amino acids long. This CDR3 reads CATGTEQMETQYF. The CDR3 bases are TGTGCCACGGGAACCGAACAAATGGAGACCCAGTACTTC.

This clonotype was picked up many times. The CDR3 bases are TGTGCCACCAGCAGAGGTACATCAGAGACCCAGTACTTC. This sequence encodes CATSRGTSETQYF. The chain links TRBV15 to TRBJ2-5, with D unresolved. The V end lost 1 base, the J end lost 4 bases, and 7 bases lay between the germline ends. Germline CDR1 and CDR2: LNHNV and YYDKDF (reference sequence). This CDR3 is 13 amino acids long.

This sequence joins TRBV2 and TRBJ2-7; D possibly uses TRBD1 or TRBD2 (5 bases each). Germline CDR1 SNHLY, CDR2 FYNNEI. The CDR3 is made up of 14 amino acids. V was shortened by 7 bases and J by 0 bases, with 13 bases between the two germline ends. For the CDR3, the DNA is TGTGCCAGCATGGGGACGTACCTCTCCTACGAGCAGTACTTC. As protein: CASMGTYLSYEQYF.

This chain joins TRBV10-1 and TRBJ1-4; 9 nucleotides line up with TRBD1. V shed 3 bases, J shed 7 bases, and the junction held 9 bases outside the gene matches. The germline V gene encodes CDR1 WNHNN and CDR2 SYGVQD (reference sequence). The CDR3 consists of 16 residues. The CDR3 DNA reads TGCGCCAGCAGTGAAGGGACAGGGACAGCAGGTGAAAAACTGTTTTTT. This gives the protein CASSEGTGTAGEKLFF.

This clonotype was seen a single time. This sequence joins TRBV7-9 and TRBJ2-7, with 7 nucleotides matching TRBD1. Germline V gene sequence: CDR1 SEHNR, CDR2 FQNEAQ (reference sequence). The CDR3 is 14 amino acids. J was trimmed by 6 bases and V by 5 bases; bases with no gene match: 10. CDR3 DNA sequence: TGTGCCAGCAGCCCCGCCAGGGGGTTACGCGAGCAGTACTTC. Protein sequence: CASSPARGLREQYF.

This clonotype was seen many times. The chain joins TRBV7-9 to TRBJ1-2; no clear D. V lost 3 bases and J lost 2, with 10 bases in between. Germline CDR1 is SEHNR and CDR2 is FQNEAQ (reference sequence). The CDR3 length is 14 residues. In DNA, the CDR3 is TGTGCCAGCAGCTTGGGATATGTCAACTATGGCTACACCTTC. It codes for CASSLGYVNYGYTF.

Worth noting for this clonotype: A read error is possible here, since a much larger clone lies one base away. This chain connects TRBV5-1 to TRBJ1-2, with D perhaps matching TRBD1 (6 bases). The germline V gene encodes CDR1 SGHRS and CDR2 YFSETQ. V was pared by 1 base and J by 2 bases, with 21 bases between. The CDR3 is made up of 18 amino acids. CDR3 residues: CASSLQGIYRDFNYGYTF. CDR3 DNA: TGCGCCAGCAGCTTGCAAGGGATATACAGGGATTTCAACTATGGCTACACCTTC.

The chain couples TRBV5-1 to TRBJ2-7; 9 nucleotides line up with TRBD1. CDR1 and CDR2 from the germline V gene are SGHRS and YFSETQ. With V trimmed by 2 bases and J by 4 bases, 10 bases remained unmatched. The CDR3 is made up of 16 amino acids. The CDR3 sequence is CASSLQPGQGLYEQYF. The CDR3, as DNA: TGCGCCAGCAGCTTACAACCGGGACAGGGCTTATACGAGCAGTACTTC.

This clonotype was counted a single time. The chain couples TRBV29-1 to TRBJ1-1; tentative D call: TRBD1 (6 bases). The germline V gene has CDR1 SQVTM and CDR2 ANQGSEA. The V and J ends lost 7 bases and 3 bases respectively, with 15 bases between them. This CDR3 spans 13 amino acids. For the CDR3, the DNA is TGCAGCGCCCGGAGCAGGGGAGACACTGAAGCTTTCTTT. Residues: CSARSRGDTEAFF.

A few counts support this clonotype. The CDR3 sequence: CSVEDRDGYTF. CDR3 nucleotides: TGCAGCGTTGAAGATCGGGATGGCTACACCTTC. This chain uses TRBV29-1 with TRBJ1-2, with D uncertain. This CDR3 comprises 11 residues. Germline assignment: CDR1 SQVTM and CDR2 ANQGSEA. With 0 bases removed from V and 6 bases from J, the gap between germline ends came to 5 bases.

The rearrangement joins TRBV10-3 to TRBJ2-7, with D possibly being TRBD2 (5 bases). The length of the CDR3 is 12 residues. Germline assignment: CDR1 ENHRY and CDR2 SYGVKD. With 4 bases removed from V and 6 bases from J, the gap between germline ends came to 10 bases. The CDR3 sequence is CAISVFRGEQYF. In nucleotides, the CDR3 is TGTGCCATCAGTGTTTTCCGGGGCGAGCAGTACTTC.

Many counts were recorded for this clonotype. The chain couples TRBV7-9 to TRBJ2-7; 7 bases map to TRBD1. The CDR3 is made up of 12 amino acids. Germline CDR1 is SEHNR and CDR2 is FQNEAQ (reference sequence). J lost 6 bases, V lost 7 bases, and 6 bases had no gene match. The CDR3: CASNVGGSEQYF. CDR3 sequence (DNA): TGTGCCAGCAACGTAGGGGGCTCCGAGCAGTACTTC. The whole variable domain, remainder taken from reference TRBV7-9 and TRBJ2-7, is DTGVSQNPRHKITKRGQNVTFRCDPISEHNRLYWYRQTLGQGPEFLTYFQNEAQLEKSRLLSDRFSAERPKGSFSTLEIQRTEQGDSAMYLCASNVGGSEQYFGPGTRLTVT.

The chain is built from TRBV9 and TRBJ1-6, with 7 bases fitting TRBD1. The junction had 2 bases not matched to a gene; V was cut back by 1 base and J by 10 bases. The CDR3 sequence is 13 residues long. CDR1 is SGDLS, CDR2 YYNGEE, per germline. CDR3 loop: CASSVQGDSPLHF. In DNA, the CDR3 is TGTGCCAGCAGCGTACAGGGGGACTCACCCCTCCACTTT.

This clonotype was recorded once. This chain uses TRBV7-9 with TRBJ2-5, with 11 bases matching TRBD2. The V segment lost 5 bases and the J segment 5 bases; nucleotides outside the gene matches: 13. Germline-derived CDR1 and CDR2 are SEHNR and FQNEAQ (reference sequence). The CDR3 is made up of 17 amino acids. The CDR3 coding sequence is TGTGCCAGCAGCCGGAAAGAGGTAGCGGGAGGGCCGGAGACCCAGTACTTC. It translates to CASSRKEVAGGPETQYF. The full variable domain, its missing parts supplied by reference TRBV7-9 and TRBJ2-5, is DTGVSQNPRHKITKRGQNVTFRCDPISEHNRLYWYRQTLGQGPEFLTYFQNEAQLEKSRLLSDRFSAERPKGSFSTLEIQRTEQGDSAMYLCASSRKEVAGGPETQYFGPGTRLLVL.

The CDR3 nucleotides read TGTGCCAGCAGCCTGGGAGGTTGGAACGGGGAGCTGTTTTTT. This sequence encodes CASSLGGWNGELFF. The chain recombines TRBV7-2 with TRBJ2-2, with TRBD2 as a possible D gene (6 bases). Deletions cut 5 bases from V and 7 bases from J, with 14 bases between. Germline V gives CDR1 SGHTA, CDR2 FQGNSA. This CDR3 comprises 14 residues.